The clone carrying this T cell receptor beta chain is a singleton in its sample. Losses at the gene ends were 7 bases for V and 6 bases for J; bases not matched to a gene: 7. The CDR3 is 14 amino acids. Germline loops: CDR1 LNHDA, CDR2 SQIVND (reference sequence). This sample was taken from a study of blood T cell repertoires in COVID-19. About the study: Sites in the United States, Italy and Spain provided acute and convalescent COVID-19 samples. The analysed material was cDNA or gDNA that came from T cells, B-cell-depleted T cells, or PBMCs.

Sequencing used immunoSEQ multiplex PCR; TCRdb keeps in-frame clones, though not all of them. The sample consists of about 250,000 clones, almost 85% of them appearing once. The rearrangement links TRBV19 to TRBJ1-2, with 11 bases that match TRBD1. The receptor was derived from a man aged 45 to 65 with acute or convalescent COVID-19. The sequencing input was peripheral blood. The CDR3 here is CASKGTGGFNGYTF. In DNA form, the CDR3 reads TGTGCCAGTAAGGGGACAGGGGGATTCAATGGCTACACCTTC.